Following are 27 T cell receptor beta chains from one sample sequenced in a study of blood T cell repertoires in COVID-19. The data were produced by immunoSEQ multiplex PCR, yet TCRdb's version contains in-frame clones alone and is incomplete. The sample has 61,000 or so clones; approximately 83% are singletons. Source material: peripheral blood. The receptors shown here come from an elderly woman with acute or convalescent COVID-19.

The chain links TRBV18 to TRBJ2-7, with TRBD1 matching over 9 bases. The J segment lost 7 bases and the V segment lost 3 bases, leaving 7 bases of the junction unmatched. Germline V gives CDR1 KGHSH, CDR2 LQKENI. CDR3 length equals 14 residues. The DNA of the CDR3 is TGTGCCAGCTCACCGGACAGGGGAGGTAGGGAGCAGTACTTC. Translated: CASSPDRGGREQYF.

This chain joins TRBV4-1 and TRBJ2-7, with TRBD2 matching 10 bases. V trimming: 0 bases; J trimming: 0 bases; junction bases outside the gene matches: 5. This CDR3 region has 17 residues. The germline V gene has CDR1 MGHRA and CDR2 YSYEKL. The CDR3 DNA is TGCGCCAGCAGCCAAGAGTCCGGGACTAGCGACTCCTACGAGCAGTACTTC. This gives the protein CASSQESGTSDSYEQYF.

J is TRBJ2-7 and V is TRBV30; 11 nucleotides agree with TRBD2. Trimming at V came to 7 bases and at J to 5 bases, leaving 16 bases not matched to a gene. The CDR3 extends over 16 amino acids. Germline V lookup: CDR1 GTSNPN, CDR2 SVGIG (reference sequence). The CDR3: CAYRRLAGGPANEQYF. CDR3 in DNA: TGTGCCTACCGGAGGTTAGCGGGAGGGCCGGCTAACGAGCAGTACTTC.

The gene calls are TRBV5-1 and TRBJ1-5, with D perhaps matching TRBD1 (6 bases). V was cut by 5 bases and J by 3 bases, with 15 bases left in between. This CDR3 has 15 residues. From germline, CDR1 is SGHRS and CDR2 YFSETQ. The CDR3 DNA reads TGCGCCAGCAGATGGGGGGCGGGAGACAATCAGCCCCAGCATTTT. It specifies CASRWGAGDNQPQHF.

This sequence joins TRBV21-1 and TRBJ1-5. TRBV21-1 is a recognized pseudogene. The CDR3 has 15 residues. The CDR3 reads CANPPRGGSNQPQHF. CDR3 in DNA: TGTGCCAACCCCCCCCGGGGGGGGAGCAATCAGCCCCAGCATTTT.

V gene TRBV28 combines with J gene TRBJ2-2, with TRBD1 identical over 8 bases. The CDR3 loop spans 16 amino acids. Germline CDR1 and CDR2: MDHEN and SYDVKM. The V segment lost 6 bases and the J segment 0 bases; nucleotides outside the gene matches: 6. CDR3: CASRSDRGPNTGELFF. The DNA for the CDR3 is TGTGCCAGCAGGTCAGACAGGGGCCCGAACACCGGGGAGCTGTTTTTT. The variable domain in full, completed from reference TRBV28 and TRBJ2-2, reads DVKVTQSSRYLVKRTGEKVFLECVQDMDHENMFWYRQDPGLGLRLIYFSYDVKMKEKGDIPEGYSVSREKKERFSLILESASTNQTSMYLCASRSDRGPNTGELFFGEGSRLTVL.

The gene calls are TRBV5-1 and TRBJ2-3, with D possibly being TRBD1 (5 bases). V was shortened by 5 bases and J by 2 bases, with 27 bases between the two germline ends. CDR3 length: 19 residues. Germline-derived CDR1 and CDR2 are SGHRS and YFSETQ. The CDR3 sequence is CASSLISLSLQGATDTQYF. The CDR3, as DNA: TGCGCCAGCAGTCTCATTTCCCTTAGCCTCCAGGGTGCCACAGATACGCAGTATTTT.

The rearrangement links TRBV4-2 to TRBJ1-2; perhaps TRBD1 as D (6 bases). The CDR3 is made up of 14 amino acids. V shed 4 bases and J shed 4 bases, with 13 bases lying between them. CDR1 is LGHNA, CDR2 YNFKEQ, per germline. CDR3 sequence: CASSPDNRAYGYTF. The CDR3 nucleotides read TGTGCCAGCAGCCCCGATAACAGGGCCTATGGCTACACCTTC.

The CDR3 is CASSQTAGLHREQYF. CDR3 nucleotide sequence: TGTGCCAGCAGCCAAACCGCGGGACTTCATAGGGAGCAGTACTTC. The chain uses TRBV3-1 (or the pseudogene TRBV3-2) and TRBJ2-7, with D tentatively TRBD2 (6 bases). Germline V gene sequence: CDR1 LGHDT, CDR2 YNNKEL (reference sequence). V lost 2 bases to trimming and J lost 7 bases, with 18 bases between them. This CDR3 is 15 amino acids long.

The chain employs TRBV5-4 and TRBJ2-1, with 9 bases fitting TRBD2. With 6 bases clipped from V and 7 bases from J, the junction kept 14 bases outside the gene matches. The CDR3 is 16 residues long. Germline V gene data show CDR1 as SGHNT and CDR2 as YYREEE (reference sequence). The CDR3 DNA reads TGTGCCAGCATCCGGAGAGGCGGGGGGGTTGGGAATGAGCAGTTCTTC. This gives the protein CASIRRGGGVGNEQFF.

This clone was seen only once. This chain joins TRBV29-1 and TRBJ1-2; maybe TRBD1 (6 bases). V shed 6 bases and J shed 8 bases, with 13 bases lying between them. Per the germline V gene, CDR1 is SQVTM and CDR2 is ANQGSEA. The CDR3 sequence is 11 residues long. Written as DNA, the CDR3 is TGCAGCGTAGCCGACAGGAGGGGCTACACCTTC. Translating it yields CSVADRRGYTF.

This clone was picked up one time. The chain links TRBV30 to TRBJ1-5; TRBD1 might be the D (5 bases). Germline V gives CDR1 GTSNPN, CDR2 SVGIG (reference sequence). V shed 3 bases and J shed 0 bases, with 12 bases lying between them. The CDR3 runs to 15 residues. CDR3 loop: CAWSPGMSSNQPQHF. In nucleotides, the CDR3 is TGTGCCTGGAGCCCAGGGATGAGTAGCAATCAGCCCCAGCATTTT.

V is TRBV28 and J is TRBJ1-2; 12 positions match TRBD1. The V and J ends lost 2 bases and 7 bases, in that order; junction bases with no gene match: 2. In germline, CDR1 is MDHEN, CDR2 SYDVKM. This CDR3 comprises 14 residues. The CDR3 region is CASSLGDRGLGYTF. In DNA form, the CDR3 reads TGTGCCAGCAGTTTAGGGGACAGGGGGCTTGGCTACACCTTC.

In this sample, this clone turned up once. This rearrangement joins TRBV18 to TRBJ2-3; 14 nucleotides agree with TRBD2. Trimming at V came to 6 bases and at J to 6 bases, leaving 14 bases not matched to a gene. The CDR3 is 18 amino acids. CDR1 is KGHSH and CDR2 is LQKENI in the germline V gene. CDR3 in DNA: TGTGCCAGCTCTTTTGGACTAGCGGGAGGCCCCGGCGGGGATACGCAGTATTTT. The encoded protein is CASSFGLAGGPGGDTQYF.

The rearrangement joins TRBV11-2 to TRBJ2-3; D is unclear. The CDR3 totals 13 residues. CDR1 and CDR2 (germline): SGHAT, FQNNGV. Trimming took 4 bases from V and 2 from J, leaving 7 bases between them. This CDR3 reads CASSSDITDTQYF. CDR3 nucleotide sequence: TGTGCCAGCAGCTCAGACATCACAGATACGCAGTATTTT.

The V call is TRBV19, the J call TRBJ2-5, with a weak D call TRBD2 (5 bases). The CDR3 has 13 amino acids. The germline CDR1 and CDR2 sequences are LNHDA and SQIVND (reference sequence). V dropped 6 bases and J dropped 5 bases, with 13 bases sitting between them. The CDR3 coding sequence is TGTGCCAGTAGGAACCCCCCGGGGGAGACCCAGTACTTC. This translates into CASRNPPGETQYF.

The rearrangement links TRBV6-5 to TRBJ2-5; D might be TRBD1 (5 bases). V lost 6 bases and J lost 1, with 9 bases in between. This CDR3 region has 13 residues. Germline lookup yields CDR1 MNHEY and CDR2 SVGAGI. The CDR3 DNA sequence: TGTGCCAGCAGGACAGTACTCCAAGAGACCCAGTACTTC. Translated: CASRTVLQETQYF.

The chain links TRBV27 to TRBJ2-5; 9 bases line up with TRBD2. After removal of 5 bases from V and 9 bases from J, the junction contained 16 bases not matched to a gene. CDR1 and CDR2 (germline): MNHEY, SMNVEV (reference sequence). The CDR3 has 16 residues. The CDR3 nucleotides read TGTGCCAGCAGTCGTCCGGGAACTAGCGGGTTTGGGGCCCAGTACTTC. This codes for CASSRPGTSGFGAQYF.

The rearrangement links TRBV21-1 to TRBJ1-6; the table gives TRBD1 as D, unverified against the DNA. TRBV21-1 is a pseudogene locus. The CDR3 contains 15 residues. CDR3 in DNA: TGTGCCAGCAGCCCCCGGGACAGGGGTTGTTCACCCCTCCACTTT. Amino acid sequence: CASSPRDRGCSPLHF.

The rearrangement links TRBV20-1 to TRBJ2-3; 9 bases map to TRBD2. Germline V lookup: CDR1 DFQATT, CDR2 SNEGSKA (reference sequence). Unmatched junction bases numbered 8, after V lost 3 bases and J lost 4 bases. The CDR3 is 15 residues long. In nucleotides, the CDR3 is TGCAGTGCTAGTTCTCGCGGGGGGGCCGCAGATACGCAGTATTTT. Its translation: CSASSRGGAADTQYF.

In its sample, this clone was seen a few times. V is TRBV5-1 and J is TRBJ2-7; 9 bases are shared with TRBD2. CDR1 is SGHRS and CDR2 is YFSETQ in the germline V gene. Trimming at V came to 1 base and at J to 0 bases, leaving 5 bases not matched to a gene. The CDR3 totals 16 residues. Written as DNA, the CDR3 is TGCGCCAGCAGCTTGAATTTAGCGGGAGCCTCCTACGAGCAGTACTTC. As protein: CASSLNLAGASYEQYF.

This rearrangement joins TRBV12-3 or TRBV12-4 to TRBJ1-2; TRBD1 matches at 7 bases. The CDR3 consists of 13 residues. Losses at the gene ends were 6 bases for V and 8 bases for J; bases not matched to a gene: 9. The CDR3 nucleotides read TGTGCCAGCAGGGAACAGGGGTCGGGGGGCTACACCTTC. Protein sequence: CASREQGSGGYTF.

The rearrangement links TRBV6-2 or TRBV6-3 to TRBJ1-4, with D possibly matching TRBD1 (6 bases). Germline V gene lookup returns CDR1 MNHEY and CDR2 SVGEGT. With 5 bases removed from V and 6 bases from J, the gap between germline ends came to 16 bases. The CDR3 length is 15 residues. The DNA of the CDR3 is TGTGCCAGCAGTACAGACAGGAAGTGGGATGAAAAACTGTTTTTT. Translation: CASSTDRKWDEKLFF.

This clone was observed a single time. Written as DNA, the CDR3 is TGTGCCAGCAGCATCGGACAGATTGGCTACAATGAGCAGTTCTTC. This translates into CASSIGQIGYNEQFF. The V and J genes are TRBV7-3 and TRBJ2-1, with D tentatively TRBD1 (6 bases). V lost 5 bases, J lost 3 bases, and 14 bases lay in between. CDR3 length: 15 residues. In germline, CDR1 is SGHTA, CDR2 FQGTGA. The entire variable domain, with the rest obtained from reference TRBV7-3 and TRBJ2-1, is as follows: GAGVSQTPSNKVTEKGKYVELRCDPISGHTALYWYRQSLGQGPEFLIYFQGTGAADDSGLPNDRFFAVRPEGSVSTLKIQRTERGDSAVYLCASSIGQIGYNEQFFGPGTRLTVL.

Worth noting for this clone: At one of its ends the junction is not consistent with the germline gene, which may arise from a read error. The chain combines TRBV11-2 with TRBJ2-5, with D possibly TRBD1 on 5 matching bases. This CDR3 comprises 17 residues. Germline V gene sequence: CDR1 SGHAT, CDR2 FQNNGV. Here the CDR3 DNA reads TGTGCCAGCAGCGTAGAGACAGTGGTAGGCTCCCAAGAGACCCAGTACTTC. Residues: CASSVETVVGSQETQYF.

CDR3 sequence (DNA): TGTGCCAGCAGGATCTCTACAGGGGGAGTCTACGAGCAGTACTTC. It yields the protein CASRISTGGVYEQYF. The rearrangement joins TRBV11-2 to TRBJ2-7; 8 nucleotides align to TRBD1. This CDR3 spans 15 amino acids. The V gene end was trimmed by 6 bases and the J gene end by 3 bases; junction bases not matched to a gene: 10. The germline CDR1 and CDR2 sequences are SGHAT and FQNNGV.

As DNA, the CDR3 is TGTGCCAGCAGCCAAGAAAGGGGCCGGGACTTATACAATGAGCAGTTCTTC. It specifies CASSQERGRDLYNEQFF. The chain recombines TRBV3-1 (or the pseudogene TRBV3-2) with TRBJ2-1, with a possible D match to TRBD2 (6 bases). This CDR3 region has 17 residues. CDR1 LGHDT and CDR2 YNNKEL come from the germline V gene (reference sequence). V was cut by 0 bases and J by 4 bases, with 16 bases left in between.